A selection of T cell receptor beta chains follows, all from one sample in a study of T and B cells in COVID-19 patients. Each CDR3 protein is one row after TCRdb ran MiXCR on the multiplex PCR reads. The table includes approximately 6,700 distinct CDR3 sequences, about a third detected once. Sequenced sample: blood. These receptors were taken from a human donor with active COVID-19. Both conserved end residues are part of each CDR3. D genes are given only for firm matches. Not all rows give a size; the values are once, few, many and, for expanded clones, a class.

CDR3: CASSDMAGANEQFF
DNA: TGTGCCAGCAGTGATATGGCGGGGGCAAATGAGCAGTTCTTC
V: TRBV6-4
size: few
D: .
J: TRBJ2-1

CDR3: CASSLGDTQYF
DNA: TGTGCCAGCAGCTTGGGAGATACGCAGTATTTT
V: TRBV5-6
size: few
D: .
J: TRBJ2-3

CDR3: CASSFVGRDNSPLHF
DNA: TGTGCCAGCAGCTTCGTGGGGCGGGATAATTCACCCCTCCACTTT
V: TRBV13
size: few
D: .
J: TRBJ1-6

CDR3: CASVRLGGPRGEQYF
DNA: TGTGCCAGCGTCCGCCTCGGCGGGCCTCGCGGAGAGCAGTACTTC
V: TRBV27
size: few
D: .
J: TRBJ2-7

CDR3: CASSYSPNTDTQYF
DNA: TGTGCCAGCAGTTACTCGCCAAACACAGATACGCAGTATTTT
V: TRBV6-6
size: medium-sized
D: .
J: TRBJ2-3

CDR3: CATSSGTGDTGELFF
DNA: TGTGCCACCAGCTCCGGGACAGGAGACACCGGGGAGCTGTTTTTT
V: TRBV15
size: medium-sized
D: TRBD1
J: TRBJ2-2

CDR3: CASSSGTVTEGFF
DNA: TGTGCCAGCAGCTCCGGGACAGTAACTGAAGGTTTCTTT
V: TRBV13
size: .
D: TRBD1
J: TRBJ1-1

CDR3: CASSSGSTNEKLFF
DNA: TGTGCCAGCAGCTCGGGCTCAACTAATGAAAAACTGTTTTTT
V: TRBV5-4
size: few
D: .
J: TRBJ1-4

CDR3: CASSQAIYPSTDTQYF
DNA: TGTGCCAGCAGCCAAGCGATCTACCCAAGCACAGATACGCAGTATTTT
V: TRBV14
size: .
D: .
J: TRBJ2-3

CDR3: CASSYLGFTTNEKLFF
DNA: TGTGCCAGCAGTTATCTGGGTTTTACAACTAATGAAAAACTGTTTTTT
V: TRBV6-5
size: few
D: .
J: TRBJ1-4

CDR3: CASSLTQPQHF
DNA: TGTGCCAGCAGTTTAACCCAGCCCCAGCATTTT
V: TRBV12-3/TRBV12-4
size: few
D: .
J: TRBJ1-5

CDR3: CASSRGRGGLNEQFF
DNA: TGTGCCAGCAGCCGAGGGCGGGGGGGCCTTAATGAGCAGTTCTTC
V: TRBV7-9
size: .
D: TRBD2
J: TRBJ2-1

CDR3: CASTLYNEQFF
DNA: TGTGCCAGCACCCTCTACAATGAGCAGTTCTTC
V: TRBV5-4
size: medium-sized
D: .
J: TRBJ2-1

CDR3: CASSLVDGNTEAFF
DNA: TGTGCCAGCAGTTTAGTTGACGGAAACACTGAAGCTTTCTTT
V: TRBV12-3/TRBV12-4
size: .
D: .
J: TRBJ1-1

CDR3: CASSLAGGTDTQYF
DNA: TGTGCCAGCAGCTTAGCGGGGGGCACAGATACGCAGTATTTT
V: TRBV19
size: few
D: TRBD2
J: TRBJ2-3

CDR3: CASSYTGTGAEKLFF
DNA: TGTGCCAGCAGTTACACAGGGACAGGGGCGGAAAAACTGTTTTTT
V: TRBV6-5
size: few
D: TRBD1
J: TRBJ1-4

CDR3: CASSPGLVPYEQYF
DNA: TGTGCCAGCAGCCCCGGACTAGTCCCCTACGAGCAGTACTTC
V: TRBV7-2
size: .
D: TRBD2
J: TRBJ2-7

CDR3: CASSEAWQRGNTIYF
DNA: TGTGCCAGCAGTGAAGCTTGGCAGCGCGGAAACACCATATATTTT
V: TRBV6-5
size: few
D: .
J: TRBJ1-3

CDR3: CASSLEGMNTEAFF
DNA: TGTGCCAGCAGCTTGGAGGGTATGAACACTGAAGCTTTCTTT
V: TRBV5-4
size: .
D: .
J: TRBJ1-1

CDR3: CASSGRTSGGAGEQFF
DNA: TGTGCCAGCAGTGGGAGGACTAGCGGGGGGGCGGGTGAGCAGTTCTTC
V: TRBV6-1
size: few
D: TRBD2
J: TRBJ2-1

CDR3: CSVTNPAGANTGELFF
DNA: TGCAGCGTCACCAACCCAGCGGGGGCTAACACCGGGGAGCTGTTTTTT
V: TRBV29-1
size: medium-sized
D: TRBD2
J: TRBJ2-2

CDR3: CASSLPRVGDTQYF
DNA: TGTGCCAGCAGTTTACCCAGGGTTGGTGATACGCAGTATTTT
V: TRBV12-3/TRBV12-4
size: few
D: .
J: TRBJ2-3

CDR3: CSVEPSGVLGETQYF
DNA: TGCAGCGTTGAGCCTAGCGGGGTATTAGGTGAGACCCAGTACTTC
V: TRBV29-1
size: medium-sized
D: TRBD2
J: TRBJ2-5

CDR3: CASSYSDGQPQHF
DNA: TGTGCCAGCAGTTACTCGGACGGTCAGCCCCAGCATTTT
V: TRBV6-5
size: few
D: .
J: TRBJ1-5

CDR3: CAISDTNYGYTF
DNA: TGTGCCATCAGTGACACTAACTATGGCTACACCTTC
V: TRBV10-3
size: few
D: .
J: TRBJ1-2

CDR3: CATSRDSNTGELFF
DNA: TGTGCCACTTCCCGGGACAGTAACACCGGGGAGCTGTTTTTT
V: TRBV6-4
size: medium-sized
D: TRBD1
J: TRBJ2-2

CDR3: CSVHHRAFTDTQYF
DNA: TGCAGCGTCCACCACAGGGCCTTCACAGATACGCAGTATTTT
V: TRBV29-1
size: medium-sized
D: .
J: TRBJ2-3

CDR3: CSVDTGNQPQHF
DNA: TGCAGCGTCGACACCGGTAATCAGCCCCAGCATTTT
V: TRBV29-1
size: medium-sized
D: .
J: TRBJ1-5

CDR3: CASRNRGQPQHF
DNA: TGTGCCAGCAGAAACAGGGGACAGCCCCAGCATTTT
V: TRBV6-2/TRBV6-3
size: few
D: TRBD1
J: TRBJ1-5

CDR3: CASSIDLVPGHTQFENYGYTF
DNA: TGTGCCAGTAGTATAGATCTTGTTCCAGGACATACCCAATTTGAAAACTATGGCTACACCTTC
V: TRBV19
size: few
D: .
J: TRBJ1-2

CDR3: CASSLGTTYEQYF
DNA: TGTGCCAGCAGCTTAGGGACCACCTACGAGCAGTACTTC
V: TRBV7-2
size: .
D: .
J: TRBJ2-7

CDR3: CASSPTAGQGTLDYGYTF
DNA: TGTGCCAGCAGCCCGACCGCTGGACAGGGGACCCTTGACTATGGCTACACCTTC
V: TRBV13
size: few
D: TRBD1
J: TRBJ1-2

CDR3: CASSQDELARNEQFF
DNA: TGCGCCAGCAGCCAAGATGAACTAGCTAGGAATGAGCAGTTCTTC
V: TRBV4-3
size: .
D: .
J: TRBJ2-1

CDR3: CASSQGRGRETQYF
DNA: TGTGCCAGCAGCCAAGGGAGGGGTCGGGAGACCCAGTACTTC
V: TRBV4-2
size: .
D: .
J: TRBJ2-5

CDR3: CASSEGTSGNNEQFF
DNA: TGTGCCAGCAGTGAAGGGACTAGCGGGAACAATGAGCAGTTCTTC
V: TRBV6-4
size: few
D: TRBD2
J: TRBJ2-1

CDR3: CASSFGQPRDTQYF
DNA: TGTGCCAGCAGTTTCGGACAGCCAAGAGATACGCAGTATTTT
V: TRBV12-3/TRBV12-4
size: medium-sized
D: .
J: TRBJ2-3

CDR3: CASSPASGLTNEKLFF
DNA: TGTGCCAGCAGCCCTGCTTCAGGGCTAACTAATGAAAAACTGTTTTTT
V: TRBV5-4
size: few
D: .
J: TRBJ1-4

CDR3: CASSDSGQDNQPQHF
DNA: TGTGCCAGCAGTGACTCGGGGCAAGACAATCAGCCCCAGCATTTT
V: TRBV6-4
size: .
D: .
J: TRBJ1-5

CDR3: CASSPGHHNEQFF
DNA: TGCGCCAGCAGCCCAGGACACCACAATGAGCAGTTCTTC
V: TRBV5-1
size: .
D: .
J: TRBJ2-1

CDR3: CASSLAQVGETQYF
DNA: TGTGCCAGCAGCTTGGCACAGGTCGGAGAGACCCAGTACTTC
V: TRBV5-4
size: .
D: .
J: TRBJ2-5

CDR3: CASSRDRFYEQYF
DNA: TGTGCCAGCAGCAGGGACAGATTCTACGAGCAGTACTTC
V: TRBV12-3/TRBV12-4
size: once
D: TRBD1
J: TRBJ2-7

CDR3: CASSSWGAGGVNEQFF
DNA: TGCGCCAGCAGCTCGTGGGGGGCGGGGGGGGTGAATGAGCAGTTCTTC
V: TRBV5-1
size: .
D: TRBD2
J: TRBJ2-1

CDR3: CASTSGSGGDGELFF
DNA: TGCGCCAGCACCAGCGGATCAGGGGGGGACGGGGAGCTGTTTTTT
V: TRBV5-1
size: few
D: .
J: TRBJ2-2

CDR3: CASSLDNSYEQYF
DNA: TGTGCCAGCAGTCTCGACAACTCCTACGAGCAGTACTTC
V: TRBV6-5
size: .
D: .
J: TRBJ2-7

CDR3: CASSLGQVGSPLHF
DNA: TGTGCCAGCAGCTTGGGGCAAGTGGGATCACCCCTCCACTTT
V: TRBV5-6
size: .
D: .
J: TRBJ1-6

CDR3: CASKSRVGNQPQHF
DNA: TGTGCCAGTAAAAGTCGGGTTGGGAATCAGCCCCAGCATTTT
V: TRBV19
size: few
D: .
J: TRBJ1-5

CDR3: CATSAELRTLRFNSPLHF
DNA: TGTGCCACCAGCGCAGAACTGCGGACCCTCCGATTTAATTCACCCCTCCACTTT
V: TRBV15
size: medium-sized
D: .
J: TRBJ1-6

CDR3: CASSLAGTGDVSDTQYF
DNA: TGCGCCAGCAGCTTGGCCGGGACAGGGGATGTTTCCGATACGCAGTATTTT
V: TRBV5-1
size: .
D: TRBD1
J: TRBJ2-3

CDR3: CASSPQRGVQETQYF
DNA: TGTGCCAGTAGCCCGCAGCGGGGGGTACAAGAGACCCAGTACTTC
V: TRBV19
size: medium-sized
D: TRBD2
J: TRBJ2-5

CDR3: CASSLGTVLGETQYF
DNA: TGTGCCAGCAGCTTGGGGACTGTTTTGGGAGAGACCCAGTACTTC
V: TRBV5-6
size: .
D: .
J: TRBJ2-5

CDR3: CASSRDSNYGYTF
DNA: TGTGCCAGCAGTCGGGACAGCAACTATGGCTACACCTTC
V: TRBV6-6
size: medium-sized
D: TRBD1
J: TRBJ1-2

CDR3: CASNPTSGGADTQYF
DNA: TGTGCCAGTAACCCGACTAGCGGGGGGGCGGATACGCAGTATTTT
V: TRBV19
size: medium-sized
D: TRBD2
J: TRBJ2-3